This paragraph covers one T cell receptor beta chain sequence. TCRdb's copy holds only in-frame clones and misses some; the assay was immunoSEQ multiplex PCR. The sample has 250,000 to 300,000 clones; 70% to 90% are singletons. Trimming removed 5 bases at V and 2 bases at J, with 14 bases between. CDR3 length equals 14 residues. Germline CDR1 SGHRS, CDR2 YFSETQ. The source of the sample is a study of blood T cell repertoires in COVID-19. Study in general: PBMCs, B-cell-depleted T cells, or T cells provided the cDNA or gDNA that made up the material.

The sequencing input was peripheral blood. The chain combines TRBV5-1 with TRBJ2-7; D perhaps matches TRBD2 (6 bases). The sequence came from a woman in her fifties or sixties with COVID-19, enrolled during active disease. CDR3 region: CASSRYGGPYEQYF. The CDR3 DNA reads as TGCGCCAGCAGTCGATACGGGGGACCCTACGAGCAGTACTTC.